Presented here are 11 T cell receptor beta chains from one specimen sequenced in a study of blood T cell repertoires in COVID-19. Profiled with immunoSEQ multiplex PCR; TCRdb holds only in-frame clones, not every one. The table records around 340,000 clones, more than 70% of them present only once. Source material: peripheral blood. Receptors were obtained from a young man with active or convalescent COVID-19.

This chain joins TRBV7-3 and TRBJ1-1; D call uncertain. Germline assignment: CDR1 SGHTA and CDR2 FQGTGA. V lost 4 bases to trimming and J lost 4 bases, with 13 bases between them. CDR3 size: 14 residues. CDR3 sequence (DNA): TGTGCCAGCAGCTCTTTCGGGGAAGGCACTGAAGCTTTCTTT. Protein: CASSSFGEGTEAFF.

V is TRBV6-6 and J is TRBJ2-1; 7 bases are a match to TRBD1. Germline assignment: CDR1 MNHNY and CDR2 SVGAGI (reference sequence). This CDR3 contains 16 residues. Losses at the gene ends were 6 bases for V and 3 bases for J; bases not matched to a gene: 11. The CDR3 sequence is CASSSTGVGLYNEQFF. The CDR3 DNA follows: TGTGCCAGCAGCTCAACAGGGGTCGGTCTCTACAATGAGCAGTTCTTC.

The genes are TRBV7-9 and TRBJ1-1; D not resolved. Per germline, CDR1 SEHNR and CDR2 FQNEAQ (reference sequence). Trimming cost V 8 bases and J 3 bases, with 13 bases left between them. The CDR3 totals 13 residues. The CDR3 DNA is TGTGCCAGCGATCCCCTCGAGGACACTGAAGCTTTCTTT. This codes for CASDPLEDTEAFF.

Notes on this clone: The germline gene is not matched at one end of the junction; a read error may be the cause. This sequence joins TRBV10-2 and TRBJ1-4; D possibly corresponds to TRBD1 (6 bases). This CDR3 spans 14 amino acids. Germline V gives CDR1 WSHSY, CDR2 SAAADI. The CDR3 protein is CASSDPSTTGTPNF. In DNA form, the CDR3 reads TGCGCCAGCAGTGATCCTTCCACGACAGGAACCCCAAATTTT.

The CDR3 DNA sequence: TGTGCCAGCAGTACCGCCAGGGACTCCTACGAGCAGTACTTC. It encodes CASSTARDSYEQYF. The chain links TRBV27 to TRBJ2-7; D possibly corresponds to TRBD1 (5 bases). Looked up from germline, CDR1 is MNHEY and CDR2 is SMNVEV (reference sequence). The CDR3 length is 14 residues. Trimming removed 5 bases at V and 0 bases at J, with 11 bases between.

The sample holds one count of this clone. The chain carries TRBV7-6 and TRBJ2-7; 10 bases align to TRBD2. CDR3 length equals 16 residues. Per germline, CDR1 SGHVS and CDR2 FNYEAQ. V was pared by 5 bases and J by 9 bases, with 16 bases of the junction left unmatched. The CDR3 sequence: CASSHASGGDLRGQYF. The CDR3 coding sequence is TGTGCCAGCAGCCATGCTAGCGGGGGCGACCTACGAGGGCAGTACTTC.

J is TRBJ1-2 and V is TRBV28, with unresolved D. V lost 2 bases to trimming and J lost 13 bases, with 14 bases between them. In germline, CDR1 is MDHEN, CDR2 SYDVKM. The length of the CDR3 is 12 residues. CDR3 in amino acids: CASSLRVEVVTF. The CDR3 nucleotides are TGTGCCAGCAGTTTACGCGTCGAGGTAGTCACCTTC.

This clone was detected a few times. This chain connects TRBV5-1 to TRBJ1-2; D not certain. V was shortened by 0 bases and J by 8 bases, with 8 bases between the two germline ends. CDR1 is SGHRS and CDR2 is YFSETQ in the germline V gene. The CDR3 runs 12 residues. The CDR3 loop reads CASSLGEVGYTF. The CDR3, as DNA: TGCGCCAGCAGCTTGGGGGAGGTCGGCTACACCTTC.

This chain uses TRBV27 with TRBJ2-5, with a tentative D call TRBD1 (6 bases). V was shortened by 0 bases and J by 5 bases, with 10 bases between the two germline ends. Germline V gene sequence: CDR1 MNHEY, CDR2 SMNVEV (reference sequence). The CDR3 has 14 residues. DNA of the CDR3: TGTGCCAGCAGTTTATCTCCGCAGGGGGAGACCCAGTACTTC. Its protein product is CASSLSPQGETQYF.

As regards this clone: Sequence at one end of the junction differs from germline and may be a read error. The V call is TRBV7-6, the J call TRBJ2-5; maybe TRBD2 (6 bases). There are 16 residues in the CDR3. Looked up from germline, CDR1 is SGHVS and CDR2 is FNYEAQ. The CDR3 loop reads CASSRRLGRAVEAQYF. CDR3 coding DNA: TGTGCCAGCAGCCGTAGACTAGGGCGGGCCGTAGAGGCCCAGTACTTC.

This clone was detected once. V is TRBV10-3 and J is TRBJ1-1, with 7 bases fitting TRBD1. Germline trimming cut 11 bases from V and 4 bases from J; bases unmatched to any gene: 10. From germline, CDR1 is ENHRY and CDR2 SYGVKD. CDR3 length: 13 residues. The CDR3 sequence is CAARQGEGTEAFF. DNA for the CDR3: TGTGCCGCTCGACAGGGAGAGGGCACTGAAGCTTTCTTT.